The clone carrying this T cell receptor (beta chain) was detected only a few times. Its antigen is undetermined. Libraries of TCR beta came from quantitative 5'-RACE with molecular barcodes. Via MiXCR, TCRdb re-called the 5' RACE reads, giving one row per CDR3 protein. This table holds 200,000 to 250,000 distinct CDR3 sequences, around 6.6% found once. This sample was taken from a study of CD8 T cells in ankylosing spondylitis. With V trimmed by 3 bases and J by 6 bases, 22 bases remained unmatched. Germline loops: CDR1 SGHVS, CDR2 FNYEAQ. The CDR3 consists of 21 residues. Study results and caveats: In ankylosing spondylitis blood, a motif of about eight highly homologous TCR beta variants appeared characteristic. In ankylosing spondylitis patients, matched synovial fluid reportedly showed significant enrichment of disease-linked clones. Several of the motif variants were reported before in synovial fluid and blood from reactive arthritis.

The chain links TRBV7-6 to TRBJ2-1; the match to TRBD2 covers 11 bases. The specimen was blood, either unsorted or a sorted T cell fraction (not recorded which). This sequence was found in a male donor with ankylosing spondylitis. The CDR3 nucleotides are TGTGCCAGCAGCTTCTTTAGACAGGGGCCCCCCGGGACTAGCGGCACCAATGAGCAGTTCTTC. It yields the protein CASSFFRQGPPGTSGTNEQFF.